These 5 T cell receptor beta chains came from one sample sequenced in a study of T cells in Graves' hyperthyroidism and ophthalmopathy. TCR beta CDR3 sequences were amplified from RNA transcripts. During a first-round RT-PCR of the TCR CDR3, the HTBI primer set was used. TCRdb passed the multiplex PCR reads through MiXCR, listing each CDR3 protein once. The sample carries a few hundred thousand distinct CDR3 sequences, less than 15% recorded once. Specimen: blood. These receptors were obtained from a woman in her late teens or twenties with Graves' hyperthyroidism.

In this sample, this clonotype turned up many times. The V gene is TRBV18, the J gene TRBJ2-7, with TRBD1 identical over 10 bases. Germline assignment: CDR1 KGHSH and CDR2 LQKENI. Trimming cost V 5 bases and J 1 base; bases outside gene matches: 5. There are 15 residues in the CDR3. The CDR3: CASSSGTGVSYEQYF. The CDR3 DNA reads as TGTGCCAGCTCATCCGGGACAGGGGTATCCTACGAGCAGTACTTC.

Points on this clonotype: A read error may be the cause here, since a much bigger clone is one base away. The J gene is TRBJ1-4, the V gene TRBV7-9, with D unclear. The V end lost 7 bases, the J end lost 13 bases, and 19 bases lay between the germline ends. The CDR3 consists of 13 residues. Germline lookup yields CDR1 SEHNR and CDR2 FQNEAQ (reference sequence). The CDR3 loop is CASISHAGGRLFF. For the CDR3, the DNA is TGTGCCAGCATCTCACATGCGGGTGGAAGACTGTTTTTT.

This clonotype has at least ten counts. The rearrangement links TRBV20-1 to TRBJ2-5; TRBD2 agrees at 14 bases. This CDR3 has 18 residues. V was clipped by 1 base and J by 4 bases; unmatched bases: 11. CDR1 and CDR2 from the germline V gene are DFQATT and SNEGSKA (reference sequence). The CDR3 sequence: CSARVWGTSGGGGETQYF. The CDR3 nucleotides are TGCAGTGCTAGAGTTTGGGGGACTAGCGGGGGAGGTGGAGAGACCCAGTACTTC.

This clonotype was counted between two and nine times. V gene TRBV18 combines with J gene TRBJ2-5; no clear D. The CDR3 length is 13 residues. Germline V gene data show CDR1 as KGHSH and CDR2 as LQKENI. V gave up 0 bases and J gave up 3 bases, with 5 bases separating them. CDR3 region: CASSPPSKETQYF. CDR3 DNA sequence: TGTGCCAGCTCACCACCCAGTAAAGAGACCCAGTACTTC.

This clonotype has only a few counts. This chain links TRBV5-1 with TRBJ1-4, with 9 bases aligning to TRBD1. V trimming: 3 bases; J trimming: 3 bases; junction bases outside the gene matches: 12. From germline, CDR1 is SGHRS and CDR2 YFSETQ. CDR3 length: 18 amino acids. The CDR3 loop is CASSSKRTGAGANEKLFF. The CDR3 DNA reads TGCGCCAGCAGCTCGAAACGGACAGGGGCCGGAGCTAATGAAAAACTGTTTTTT.